This record covers a single T cell receptor beta chain. A second PCR, run for about 7 to 11 cycles, used a sample-barcoded 5' primer plus a J-beta primer mix. One entry per CDR3 protein results from TCRdb running MiXCR on the 5' RACE reads. Of roughly 1.5 million distinct CDR3 sequences in the sample, roughly 43% were seen once. This record belongs to a study of blood T cells in healthy people across ages. In terms of origin and age, donors were healthy Caucasian individuals from Russia aged about 6 to 90. This TCR derives from a woman aged 18-30 years in good health. The sample was blood.

CDR3 loop: CASSLERAETNYGYTF. CDR3 coding DNA: TGTGCCAGCAGTTTAGAGCGGGCAGAGACTAACTATGGCTACACCTTC. V is TRBV12-3 or TRBV12-4 and J is TRBJ1-2, with D unresolved. CDR3 length equals 16 residues. V was shortened by 1 base and J by 0 bases, with 12 bases between the two germline ends.